Listed below are T cell receptor beta chains from one sample, sequenced in a study of molecular identifiers for immune sequencing clone quantification. Via MiXCR, TCRdb re-called the PCR reads, giving one row per CDR3 protein. Among 490,000 or so distinct CDR3 sequences listed, around 23% were seen once. Sequencing input: naive CD8+ T cells from blood, with Jurkat cell RNA spiked in. These receptors were obtained from a human donor in good health. Some libraries in this study had Jurkat cell RNA spiked in. The CDR3 runs from the conserved cysteine through the conserved F or W. D genes are given only for firm matches. Expanded clones get a size class; other rows say once, few or many, or leave the size out.

d_gene | j_gene | v_gene | abundance | CDR3nt | CDR3aa
. | TRBJ2-5 | TRBV15 | many | TGTGCCACCAGCGTTGGGCGACCAGAGACCCAGTACTTC | CATSVGRPETQYF
. | TRBJ1-3 | TRBV7-9 | . | TGTGCCAGCAGCTCACCAGGCAGGGCGCCCGGAAACACCATATATTTT | CASSSPGRAPGNTIYF
. | TRBJ2-5 | TRBV7-8 | many | TGTGCCAGCAGCTTATGGTCGGGGCAAGAGACCCAGTACTTC | CASSLWSGQETQYF
TRBD2 | TRBJ2-2 | TRBV13 | few | TGTGCCAGCAGCCCGGCTAGCGGGAGAAATACCGGGGAGCTGTTTTTT | CASSPASGRNTGELFF
. | TRBJ2-5 | TRBV28 | few | TGTGCCAGCAGGGACGTAAGAGTGGAAGAGACCCAGTACTTC | CASRDVRVEETQYF
. | TRBJ2-7 | TRBV28 | few | TGTGCCAGCATGCTCGCAGGGGCCTACGAGCAGTACTTC | CASMLAGAYEQYF
. | TRBJ1-5 | TRBV12-5 | many | TGTGCTAGTGGTTTGGGGGTAGGGCAGCCCCAGCATTTT | CASGLGVGQPQHF
. | TRBJ2-1 | TRBV20-1 | few | TGCAGTGCGGCCCCTCTGACGACCTACAATGAGCAGTTCTTC | CSAAPLTTYNEQFF
TRBD1 | TRBJ2-1 | TRBV13 | . | TGTGCCAGCAGCCCAAGGACAGGACTCTACAATGAGCAGTTCTTC | CASSPRTGLYNEQFF
. | TRBJ2-2 | TRBV25-1 | few | TGTGCCAGCAGTGACCAGGTAGCGAGCACCGGGGAGCTGTTTTTT | CASSDQVASTGELFF
. | TRBJ2-7 | TRBV19 | few | TGTGCCAGTAGTCAGGGGGGGTCGACCTACGAGCAGTACTTC | CASSQGGSTYEQYF
. | TRBJ1-5 | TRBV6-6 | few | TGTGCCAGCAGTTACGAGGGGCAGGTAGGGCAGCCCCAGCATTTT | CASSYEGQVGQPQHF
. | TRBJ2-7 | TRBV20-1 | once | TGCAGTGCTAGAGTCCCCGCAGGGTACGAGCAGTACTTC | CSARVPAGYEQYF
. | TRBJ2-5 | TRBV24-1 | few | TGTGCCACCAGGCGCGGCGGACCACCTGCGTACCAAGAGACCCAGTACTTC | CATRRGGPPAYQETQYF
. | TRBJ2-3 | TRBV7-6 | . | TGTGCCAGCAGCTTGATGGGCGAGGGGACAGATACGCAGTATTTT | CASSLMGEGTDTQYF
. | TRBJ2-7 | TRBV28 | . | TGTGCCAGCAGTTTAGCTTCAGGGCGCCTCTCCTACGAGCAGTACTTC | CASSLASGRLSYEQYF
TRBD2 | TRBJ2-5 | TRBV19 | . | TGTGCCAGTAGTACCTTAGCGGGAGCCCTCCAAGAGACCCAGTACTTC | CASSTLAGALQETQYF
TRBD1 | TRBJ1-4 | TRBV4-2 | . | TGTGCCAGCTGCCAGACAGGGAATAATGAAAAACTGTTTTTT | CASCQTGNNEKLFF
. | TRBJ1-1 | TRBV16 | . | TGTGCCAGCAGCCGGTCCAACGGGAACACTGAAGCTTTCTTT | CASSRSNGNTEAFF
. | TRBJ2-7 | TRBV19 | few | TGTGCCAGTAGTATCCTCGGCAGCTCCTACGAGCAGTACTTC | CASSILGSSYEQYF
. | TRBJ2-5 | TRBV29-1 | many | TGCAGCGTTGACCCTGGGGGCAGGGAGGAGACCCAGTACTTC | CSVDPGGREETQYF
. | TRBJ2-3 | TRBV20-1 | . | TGCAGTGCCCTAGCTCCCCGGGTAGTAGGTATCGCAGATACGCAGTATTTT | CSALAPRVVGIADTQYF
. | TRBJ2-2 | TRBV13 | . | TGTGCCAGCTCCGGGACAACGAACACCGGGGAGCTGTTTTTT | CASSGTTNTGELFF
. | TRBJ1-2 | TRBV16 | . | TGTGCCAGCAGCCAATCCAGGCTAGACTATGGCTACACCTTC | CASSQSRLDYGYTF
. | TRBJ2-1 | TRBV6-1 | many | TGTGCCAGCACCCGGCTCGGGGTTCTGGATGAGCAGTTCTTC | CASTRLGVLDEQFF
. | TRBJ1-1 | TRBV3-1 | few | TGTGCCAGCAGCCACCGGGACGTATTGAACACTGCGGGTGAAGCTTTCTTT | CASSHRDVLNTAGEAFF
TRBD1 | TRBJ1-5 | TRBV6-5 | many | TGTGCCAGCAGCCCGACAGGGGACAAGCCCCAGCATTTT | CASSPTGDKPQHF
. | TRBJ2-7 | TRBV7-9 | . | TGTGCCAGCAGCCCACTTACCGTCTACGAGCAGTACTTC | CASSPLTVYEQYF
TRBD1 | TRBJ2-3 | TRBV19 | many | TGTGCCAGTAAGACAGGGGTAGGCACAGATACGCAGTATTTT | CASKTGVGTDTQYF
TRBD2 | TRBJ2-3 | TRBV27 | . | TGTGCCAGCAGTATAGGAGCGGGGGCCCGCACAGATACGCAGTATTTT | CASSIGAGARTDTQYF
. | TRBJ1-1 | TRBV13 | . | TGTGCCAGCAGCTTGTTGCCTACAGGGTTGGGCACTGAAGCTTTCTTT | CASSLLPTGLGTEAFF
TRBD1 | TRBJ2-3 | TRBV2 | many | TGTGCCAGCAGCGATACAGGGGTCACACCACCCTCAGATACGCAGTATTTT | CASSDTGVTPPSDTQYF
TRBD1 | TRBJ2-7 | TRBV12-3/TRBV12-4 | many | TGTGCCAGCGGGGACAGATTACGCGAGCAGTACTTC | CASGDRLREQYF
. | TRBJ1-2 | TRBV18 | . | TGTGCCAGCTCACCAGAGCAGGGTAACATCATTGACTATGGCTACACCTTC | CASSPEQGNIIDYGYTF
. | TRBJ2-5 | TRBV7-9 | few | TGTGCCAGCAGCTTAACCTCGGACTACAAGGCCCAGTACTTC | CASSLTSDYKAQYF
TRBD2 | TRBJ2-1 | TRBV24-1 | many | TGTGCCACCTCGGATGGGTGGACTAGCGGCAGCTCCTACAATGAGCAGTTCTTC | CATSDGWTSGSSYNEQFF
TRBD1 | TRBJ2-6 | TRBV4-3 | . | TGCGCCAGCAGCCCAGGGGGCCCCTTTATATTCTCTGGGGCCAACGTCCTGACTTTC | CASSPGGPFIFSGANVLTF
. | TRBJ1-3 | TRBV21-1 | few | TGTGCCAGCAGCAATGATTCGGGCAGCTCCCTCGCTGGAAACACCATATATTTT | CASSNDSGSSLAGNTIYF
. | TRBJ2-3 | TRBV6-5 | once | TGTGTCAGCAGTTACTCAGGCGGCGGCCCTAGCACAGATACGCAGTATTTT | CVSSYSGGGPSTDTQYF
. | TRBJ2-2 | TRBV30 | few | TGTGCCTGGAGTATAGGGGTCCCCGGGGAGCTGTTTTTT | CAWSIGVPGELFF
. | TRBJ2-5 | TRBV10-1 | . | TGCGCCAGCAGTGAGACGAACGGGGGTTTAGAAGAGACCCAGTACTTC | CASSETNGGLEETQYF
. | TRBJ2-1 | TRBV10-2 | . | TGCGCCAGCATGAAGGGGGTCTCCTACAATGAGCAGTTCTTC | CASMKGVSYNEQFF
TRBD2 | TRBJ2-1 | TRBV7-3 | few | TGTGCCAGCAGCCTAACTAGCGGGAACGGGAATGAGCAGTTCTTC | CASSLTSGNGNEQFF
TRBD1 | TRBJ1-5 | TRBV12-3/TRBV12-4 | few | TGTGCCAGCAGTGGCCGGGGACAGCTCAATCAGCCCCAGCATTTT | CASSGRGQLNQPQHF
. | TRBJ2-2 | TRBV4-3 | . | TGCGCCAGCACCGAAAGGGGGGCCGGGGCCACCGGGGAGCTGTTTTTT | CASTERGAGATGELFF
. | TRBJ2-3 | TRBV7-2 | many | TGTGCCAGCAGCCCCACCGGGGCGTTTAGCACAGATACGCAGTATTTT | CASSPTGAFSTDTQYF
. | TRBJ2-3 | TRBV27 | many | TGTGCCAGCAGCCTAGCAACTAGCACAGATACGCAGTATTTT | CASSLATSTDTQYF
. | TRBJ1-1 | TRBV2 | . | TGTGCCAGCAGTGAGTTCGATATGAACACTGAAGCTTTCTTT | CASSEFDMNTEAFF
TRBD2 | TRBJ2-7 | TRBV29-1 | few | TGCAGCGTTGTTAGCGGGCCCTACGAGCAGTACTTC | CSVVSGPYEQYF
. | TRBJ2-2 | TRBV6-2/TRBV6-3 | few | TGTGCCAGCAGTTACTCCATTGGGGACAAAGGGATCCCCTCGAACACCGGGGAGCTGTTTTTT | CASSYSIGDKGIPSNTGELFF
. | TRBJ2-7 | TRBV6-1 | . | TGTGCCAGCAGTGAATTGGAGGCCATCACCTACGAGCAGTACTTC | CASSELEAITYEQYF
TRBD1 | TRBJ2-2 | TRBV11-2 | . | TGTGCCAGCAGCCCCTGGACAGGGCGAACCGGGGAGCTGTTTTTT | CASSPWTGRTGELFF
. | TRBJ2-7 | TRBV6-2/TRBV6-3 | . | TGTGCCAGCAGCCAATATGTCTGGAGCTACGAGCAGTACTTC | CASSQYVWSYEQYF
. | TRBJ2-1 | TRBV7-3 | once | TGTGCCAGCAACCACACAGGGGGGGATGAGCAGTTCTTC | CASNHTGGDEQFF
TRBD1 | TRBJ1-1 | TRBV27 | . | TGTGCCAGCAGTACGAGGGCGGGACAGATGAACACTGAAGCTTTCTTT | CASSTRAGQMNTEAFF
. | TRBJ2-1 | TRBV6-6 | many | TGTGCCAGCAGTGTGACAGGATCCTCCTACAATGAGCAGTTCTTC | CASSVTGSSYNEQFF
. | TRBJ1-5 | TRBV21-1 | few | TGTGCCAGCAGTGCAGGGGAGGGGGATCAGCCCCAGCATTTT | CASSAGEGDQPQHF
. | TRBJ2-3 | TRBV2 | . | TGTGCCAGCGCCGAGGGTTTCGGACGGGGGGATACGCAGTATTTT | CASAEGFGRGDTQYF